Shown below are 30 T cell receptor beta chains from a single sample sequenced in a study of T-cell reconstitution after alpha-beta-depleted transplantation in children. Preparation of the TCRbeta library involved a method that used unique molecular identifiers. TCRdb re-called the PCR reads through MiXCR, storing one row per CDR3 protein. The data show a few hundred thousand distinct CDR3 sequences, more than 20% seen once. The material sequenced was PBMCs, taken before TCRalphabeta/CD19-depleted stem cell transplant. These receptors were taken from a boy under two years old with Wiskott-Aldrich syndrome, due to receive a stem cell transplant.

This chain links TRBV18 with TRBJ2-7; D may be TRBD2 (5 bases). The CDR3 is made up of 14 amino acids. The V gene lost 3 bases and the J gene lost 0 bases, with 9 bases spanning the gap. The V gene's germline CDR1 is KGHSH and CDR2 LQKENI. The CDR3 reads CASSPEDFSYEQYF. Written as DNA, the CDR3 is TGTGCCAGCTCACCGGAGGACTTCTCCTACGAGCAGTACTTC.

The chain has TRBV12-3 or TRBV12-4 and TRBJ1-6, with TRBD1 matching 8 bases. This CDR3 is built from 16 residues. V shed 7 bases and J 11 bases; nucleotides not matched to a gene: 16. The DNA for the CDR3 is TGTGCCAGCACCATCCGGACAGGGAACCCCCCTCCACCCCTCCACTTT. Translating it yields CASTIRTGNPPPPLHF.

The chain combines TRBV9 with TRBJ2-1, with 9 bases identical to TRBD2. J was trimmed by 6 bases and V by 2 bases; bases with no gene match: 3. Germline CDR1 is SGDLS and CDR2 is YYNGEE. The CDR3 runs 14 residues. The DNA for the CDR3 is TGTGCCAGCAGCGTGGGACTAGCCCCCAATGAGCAGTTCTTC. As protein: CASSVGLAPNEQFF. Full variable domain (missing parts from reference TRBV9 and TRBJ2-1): DSGVTQTPKHLITATGQRVTLRCSPRSGDLSVYWYQQSLDQGLQFLIQYYNGEERAKGNILERFSAQQFPDLHSELNLSSLELGDSALYFCASSVGLAPNEQFFGPGTRLTVL.

The CDR3 reads CATSGLLGNEQFF. The DNA of the CDR3 is TGTGCCACCAGTGGGCTCCTTGGGAATGAGCAGTTCTTC. J is TRBJ2-1 and V is TRBV24-1; no firm D call. Germline assignment: CDR1 KGHDR and CDR2 SFDVKD. Trimming removed 5 bases from V and 7 bases from J, with 11 bases in between. The CDR3 extends over 13 amino acids.

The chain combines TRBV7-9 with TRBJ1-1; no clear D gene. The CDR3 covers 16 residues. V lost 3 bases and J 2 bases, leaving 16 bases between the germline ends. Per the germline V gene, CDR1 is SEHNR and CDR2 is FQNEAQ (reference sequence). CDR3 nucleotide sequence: TGTGCCAGCAGCTTTCCCCCCATGGGGAGTAACACTGAAGCTTTCTTT. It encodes CASSFPPMGSNTEAFF. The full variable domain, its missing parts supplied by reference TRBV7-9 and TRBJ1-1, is DTGVSQNPRHKITKRGQNVTFRCDPISEHNRLYWYRQTLGQGPEFLTYFQNEAQLEKSRLLSDRFSAERPKGSFSTLEIQRTEQGDSAMYLCASSFPPMGSNTEAFFGQGTRLTVV.

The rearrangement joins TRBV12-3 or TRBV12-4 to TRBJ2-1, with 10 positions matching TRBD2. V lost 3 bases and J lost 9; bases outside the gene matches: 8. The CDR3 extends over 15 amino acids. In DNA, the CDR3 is TGTGCCAGCAGTTTCGGTGTGGCTAGCGGGAGTGAGCAGTTCTTC. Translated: CASSFGVASGSEQFF.

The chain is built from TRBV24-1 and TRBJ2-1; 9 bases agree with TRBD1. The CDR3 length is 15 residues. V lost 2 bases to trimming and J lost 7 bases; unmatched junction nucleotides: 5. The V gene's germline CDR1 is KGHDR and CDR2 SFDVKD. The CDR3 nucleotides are TGTGCCACCAGTGATTCCGGGACAGGGAGGAATGAGCAGTTCTTC. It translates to CATSDSGTGRNEQFF.

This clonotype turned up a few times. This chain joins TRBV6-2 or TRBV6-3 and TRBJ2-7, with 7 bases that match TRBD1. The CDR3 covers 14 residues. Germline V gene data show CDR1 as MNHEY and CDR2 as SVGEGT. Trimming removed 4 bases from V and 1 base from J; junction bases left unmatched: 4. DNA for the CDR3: TGTGCCAGCAGTTTCCGGACAGGTTCCTACGAGCAGTACTTC. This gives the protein CASSFRTGSYEQYF.

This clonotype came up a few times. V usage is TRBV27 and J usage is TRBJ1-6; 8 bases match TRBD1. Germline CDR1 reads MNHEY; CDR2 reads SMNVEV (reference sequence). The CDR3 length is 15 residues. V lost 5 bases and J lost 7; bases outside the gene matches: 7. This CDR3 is CASSPETGENSPLHF. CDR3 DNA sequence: TGTGCCAGCAGTCCAGAGACAGGGGAGAATTCACCCCTCCACTTT.

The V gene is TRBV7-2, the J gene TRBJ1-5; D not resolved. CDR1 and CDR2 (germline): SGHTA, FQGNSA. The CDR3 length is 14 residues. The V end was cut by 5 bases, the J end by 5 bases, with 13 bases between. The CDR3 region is CASSPRTGDQPQHF. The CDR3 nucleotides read TGTGCCAGCAGCCCACGGACGGGCGATCAGCCCCAGCATTTT.

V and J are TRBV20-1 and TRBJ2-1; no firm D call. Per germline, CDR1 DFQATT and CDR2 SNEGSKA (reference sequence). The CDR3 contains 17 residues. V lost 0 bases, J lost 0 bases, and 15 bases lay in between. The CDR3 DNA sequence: TGCAGTGCTAGAGATATCATGGGTGGCGGCTCCTACAATGAGCAGTTCTTC. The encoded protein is CSARDIMGGGSYNEQFF.

CDR3 sequence reads: CASSLVRVLQGGEQYF. Written as DNA, the CDR3 is TGCGCCAGCAGCTTGGTTAGGGTCCTACAAGGGGGCGAGCAGTACTTC. The J gene is TRBJ2-7, the V gene TRBV5-1, with D maybe TRBD1 (6 bases). V was trimmed by 0 bases and J by 6 bases, leaving 19 bases between them. Germline V gene sequence: CDR1 SGHRS, CDR2 YFSETQ. CDR3 size: 16 residues.

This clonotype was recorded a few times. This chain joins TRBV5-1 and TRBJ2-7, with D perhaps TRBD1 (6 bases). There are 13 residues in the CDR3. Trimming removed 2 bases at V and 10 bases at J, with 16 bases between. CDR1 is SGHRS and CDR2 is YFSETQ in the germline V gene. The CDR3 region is CASSLEGQKHQYF. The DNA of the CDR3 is TGCGCCAGCAGCTTAGAAGGACAGAAACACCAGTACTTC.

The DNA for the CDR3 is TGTGCCAGCAGCTTACAGGACAGGGGATATGGCTACACCTTC. Its protein is CASSLQDRGYGYTF. This chain uses TRBV11-2 with TRBJ1-2; 9 bases are a match to TRBD1. Trimming took 2 bases from V and 5 from J; bases not matched to a gene: 3. Germline V gives CDR1 SGHAT, CDR2 FQNNGV. The length of the CDR3 is 14 residues.

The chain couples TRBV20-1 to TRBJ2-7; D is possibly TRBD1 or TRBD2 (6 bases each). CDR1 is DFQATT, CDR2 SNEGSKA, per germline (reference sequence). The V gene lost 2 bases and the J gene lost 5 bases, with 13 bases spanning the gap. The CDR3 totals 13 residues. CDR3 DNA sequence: TGCAGTGCTAGACCCCGGGGGCCCCACGAGCAGTACTTC. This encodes CSARPRGPHEQYF.

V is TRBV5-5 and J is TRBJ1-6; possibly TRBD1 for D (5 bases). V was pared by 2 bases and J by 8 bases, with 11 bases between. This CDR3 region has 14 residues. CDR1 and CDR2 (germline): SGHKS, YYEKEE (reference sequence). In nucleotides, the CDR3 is TGTGCCAGCAGCTTCCAGGGAGGAGATTCACCCCTCCACTTT. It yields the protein CASSFQGGDSPLHF.

This chain's CDR3 is CASSFVAGGPSSYNEQFF. The CDR3 nucleotides read TGTGCCAGCAGTTTCGTAGCGGGAGGGCCCAGCTCCTACAATGAGCAGTTCTTC. This chain links TRBV12-3 or TRBV12-4 with TRBJ2-1; 11 nucleotides match TRBD2. V shed 3 bases and J 0 bases; nucleotides not matched to a gene: 7. CDR3 length: 18 residues.

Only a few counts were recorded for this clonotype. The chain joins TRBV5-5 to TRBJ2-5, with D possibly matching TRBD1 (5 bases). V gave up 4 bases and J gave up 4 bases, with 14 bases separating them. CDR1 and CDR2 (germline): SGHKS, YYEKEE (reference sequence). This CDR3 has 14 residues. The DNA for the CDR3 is TGTGCCAGCAGCCCTTACAGGTCACCAGAGACCCAGTACTTC. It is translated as CASSPYRSPETQYF.

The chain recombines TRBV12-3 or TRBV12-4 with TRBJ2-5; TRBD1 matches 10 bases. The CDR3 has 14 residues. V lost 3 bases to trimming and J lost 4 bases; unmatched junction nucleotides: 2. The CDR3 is CASSLWDRGETQYF. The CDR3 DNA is TGTGCCAGCAGTTTGTGGGACAGGGGAGAGACCCAGTACTTC.

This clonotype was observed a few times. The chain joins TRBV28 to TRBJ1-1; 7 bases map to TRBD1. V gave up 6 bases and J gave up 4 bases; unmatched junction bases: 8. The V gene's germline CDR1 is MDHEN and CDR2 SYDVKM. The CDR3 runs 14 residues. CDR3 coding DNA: TGTGCCAGCAGCGTCACAGGGGTGGGCACTGAAGCTTTCTTT. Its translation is CASSVTGVGTEAFF.

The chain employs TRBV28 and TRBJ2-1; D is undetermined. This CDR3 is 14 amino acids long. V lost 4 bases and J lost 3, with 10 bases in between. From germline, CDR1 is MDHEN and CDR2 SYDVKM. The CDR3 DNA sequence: TGTGCCAGCAGTTCCCAGGATCACTACAATGAGCAGTTCTTC. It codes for CASSSQDHYNEQFF.

DNA for the CDR3: TGTGCCATCAGTGAGGGTCAGGACCACGAGCAGTACTTC. It yields the protein CAISEGQDHEQYF. This rearrangement joins TRBV10-3 to TRBJ2-7; D not resolved. Germline loops: CDR1 ENHRY, CDR2 SYGVKD. CDR3 length: 13 amino acids. Trimming removed 2 bases at V and 5 bases at J, with 10 bases between.

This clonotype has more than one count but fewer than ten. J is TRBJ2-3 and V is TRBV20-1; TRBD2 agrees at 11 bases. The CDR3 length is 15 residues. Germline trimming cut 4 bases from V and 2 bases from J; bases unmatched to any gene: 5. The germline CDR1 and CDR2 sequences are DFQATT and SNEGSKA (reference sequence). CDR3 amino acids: CSATGTSGPTDTQYF. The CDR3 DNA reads TGCAGTGCTACTGGGACTAGCGGACCCACAGATACGCAGTATTTT.

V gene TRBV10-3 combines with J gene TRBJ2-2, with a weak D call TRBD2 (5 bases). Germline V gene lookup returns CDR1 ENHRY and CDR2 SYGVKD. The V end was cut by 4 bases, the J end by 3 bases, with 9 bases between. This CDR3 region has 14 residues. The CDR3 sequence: CAISGLLYTGELFF. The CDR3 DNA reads TGTGCCATCAGTGGACTACTATACACCGGGGAGCTGTTTTTT.

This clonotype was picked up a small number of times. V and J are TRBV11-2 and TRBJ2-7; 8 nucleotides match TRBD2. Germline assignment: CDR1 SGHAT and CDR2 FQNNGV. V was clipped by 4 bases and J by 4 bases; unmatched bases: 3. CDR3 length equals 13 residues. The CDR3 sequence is CASSWVAGYEQYF. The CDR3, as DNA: TGTGCCAGCAGCTGGGTAGCGGGGTACGAGCAGTACTTC.

The CDR3 loop is CASSPGLTSGSAGELFF. CDR3 coding DNA: TGCGCCAGCAGCCCTGGTCTGACTAGCGGGAGCGCCGGGGAGCTGTTTTTT. The genes are TRBV5-1 and TRBJ2-2, with 12 bases matching TRBD2. CDR3 length: 17 amino acids. The J segment lost 6 bases and the V segment lost 4 bases, leaving 10 bases of the junction unmatched. Germline CDR1 SGHRS, CDR2 YFSETQ.

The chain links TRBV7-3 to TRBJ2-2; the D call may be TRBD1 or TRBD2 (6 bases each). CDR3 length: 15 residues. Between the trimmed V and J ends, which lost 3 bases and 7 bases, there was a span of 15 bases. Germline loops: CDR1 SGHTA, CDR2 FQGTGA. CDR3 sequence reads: CASSFGGSRGGELFF. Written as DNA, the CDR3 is TGTGCCAGCAGCTTTGGAGGGAGCAGGGGCGGGGAGCTGTTTTTT.

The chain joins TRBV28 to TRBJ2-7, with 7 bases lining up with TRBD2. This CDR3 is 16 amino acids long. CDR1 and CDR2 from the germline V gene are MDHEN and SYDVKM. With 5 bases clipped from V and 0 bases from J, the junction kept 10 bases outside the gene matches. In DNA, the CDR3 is TGTGCCAGCAGTAAACGCAGGGACTATCACTCCTACGAGCAGTACTTC. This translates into CASSKRRDYHSYEQYF.

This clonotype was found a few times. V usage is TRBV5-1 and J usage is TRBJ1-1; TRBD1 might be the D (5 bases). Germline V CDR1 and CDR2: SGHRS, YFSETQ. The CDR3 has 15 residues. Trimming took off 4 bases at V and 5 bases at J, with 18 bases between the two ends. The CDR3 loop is CASSQHRGTETEAFF. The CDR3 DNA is TGCGCCAGCAGCCAGCACCGAGGGACTGAGACTGAAGCTTTCTTT.

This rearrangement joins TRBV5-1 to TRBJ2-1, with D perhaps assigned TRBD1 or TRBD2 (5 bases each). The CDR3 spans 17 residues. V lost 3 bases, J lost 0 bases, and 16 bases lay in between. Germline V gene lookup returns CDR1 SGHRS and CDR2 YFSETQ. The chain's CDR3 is CASSWIGTAVSYNEQFF. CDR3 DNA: TGCGCCAGCAGCTGGATCGGGACCGCCGTCTCCTACAATGAGCAGTTCTTC.